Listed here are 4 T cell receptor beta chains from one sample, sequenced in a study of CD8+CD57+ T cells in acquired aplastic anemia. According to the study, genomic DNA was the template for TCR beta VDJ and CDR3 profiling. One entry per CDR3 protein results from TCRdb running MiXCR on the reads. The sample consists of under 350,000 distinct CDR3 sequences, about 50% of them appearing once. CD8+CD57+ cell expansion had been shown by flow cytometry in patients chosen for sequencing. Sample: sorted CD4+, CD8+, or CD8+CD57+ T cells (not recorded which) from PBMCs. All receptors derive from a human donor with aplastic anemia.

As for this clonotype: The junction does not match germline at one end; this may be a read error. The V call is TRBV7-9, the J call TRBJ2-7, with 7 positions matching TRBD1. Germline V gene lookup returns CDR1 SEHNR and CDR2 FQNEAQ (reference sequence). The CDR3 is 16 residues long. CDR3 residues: CASSAQGVRGDYEQYF. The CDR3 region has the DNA TGCGCCAGCAGCGCGCAGGGGGTGCGTGGTGACTACGAGCAGTACTTC.

CDR3 region: CSARLPSFQRGSYEQYF. In nucleotides, the CDR3 is TGCAGTGCTAGACTTCCCAGCTTTCAAAGGGGCTCCTACGAGCAGTACTTC. The chain is built from TRBV20-1 and TRBJ2-7; D possibly corresponds to TRBD1 (5 bases). From germline, CDR1 is DFQATT and CDR2 SNEGSKA (reference sequence). The length of the CDR3 is 17 residues. V was clipped by 2 bases and J by 0 bases, with 20 bases between them.

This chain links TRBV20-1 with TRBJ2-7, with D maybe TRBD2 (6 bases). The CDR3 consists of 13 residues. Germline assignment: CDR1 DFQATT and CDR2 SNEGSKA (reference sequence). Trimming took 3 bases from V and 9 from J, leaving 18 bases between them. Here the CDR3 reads CSASQARVGGQYF. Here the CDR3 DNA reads TGCAGTGCTAGCCAGGCCCGGGTGGGGGGGCAGTACTTC.

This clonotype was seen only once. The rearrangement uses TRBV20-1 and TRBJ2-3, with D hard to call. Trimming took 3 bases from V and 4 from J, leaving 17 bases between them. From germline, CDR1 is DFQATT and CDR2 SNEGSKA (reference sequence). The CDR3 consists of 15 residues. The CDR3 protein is CSASSGLKGPDTQYF. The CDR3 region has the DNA TGCAGTGCTAGTTCCGGGTTGAAAGGGCCAGATACGCAGTATTTT.